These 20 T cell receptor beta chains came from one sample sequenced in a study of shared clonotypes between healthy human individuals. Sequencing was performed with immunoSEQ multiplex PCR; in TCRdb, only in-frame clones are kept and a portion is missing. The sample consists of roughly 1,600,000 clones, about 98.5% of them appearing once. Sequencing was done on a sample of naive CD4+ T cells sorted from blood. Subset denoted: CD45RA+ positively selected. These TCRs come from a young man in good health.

The CDR3 protein is CSARQGAVADTQYF. The DNA for the CDR3 is TGCAGCGCACGACAGGGGGCTGTCGCAGATACGCAGTATTTT. V gene TRBV29-1 combines with J gene TRBJ2-3; 10 bases align to TRBD1. Unmatched junction bases numbered 8, after V lost 7 bases and J lost 4 bases. Looked up from germline, CDR1 is SQVTM and CDR2 is ANQGSEA. The CDR3 is 14 amino acids.

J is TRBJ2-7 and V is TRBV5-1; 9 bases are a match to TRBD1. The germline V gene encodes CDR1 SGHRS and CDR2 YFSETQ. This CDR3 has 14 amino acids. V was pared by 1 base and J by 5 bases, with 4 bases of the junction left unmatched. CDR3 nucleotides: TGCGCCAGCAGCTTGACAGGGGGCTTCAACGAGCAGTACTTC. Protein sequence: CASSLTGGFNEQYF.

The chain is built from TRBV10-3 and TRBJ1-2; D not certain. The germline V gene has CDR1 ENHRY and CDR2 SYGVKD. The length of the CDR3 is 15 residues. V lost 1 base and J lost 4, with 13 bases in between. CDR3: CAISEFSTDSYGYTF. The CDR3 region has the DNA TGTGCCATCAGTGAGTTTTCGACGGACTCCTATGGCTACACCTTC.

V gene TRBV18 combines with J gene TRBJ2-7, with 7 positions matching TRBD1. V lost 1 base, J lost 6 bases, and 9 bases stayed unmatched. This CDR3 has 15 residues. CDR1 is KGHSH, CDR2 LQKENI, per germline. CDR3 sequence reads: CASSPRQGQSGEQYF. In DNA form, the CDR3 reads TGTGCCAGCTCACCACGACAGGGTCAGTCGGGCGAGCAGTACTTC.

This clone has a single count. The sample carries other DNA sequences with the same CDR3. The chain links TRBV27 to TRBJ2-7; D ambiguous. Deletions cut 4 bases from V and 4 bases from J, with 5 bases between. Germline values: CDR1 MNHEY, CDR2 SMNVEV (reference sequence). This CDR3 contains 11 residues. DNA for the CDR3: TGTGCCAGCAGTTCCAGGTACGAGCAGTACTTC. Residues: CASSSRYEQYF.

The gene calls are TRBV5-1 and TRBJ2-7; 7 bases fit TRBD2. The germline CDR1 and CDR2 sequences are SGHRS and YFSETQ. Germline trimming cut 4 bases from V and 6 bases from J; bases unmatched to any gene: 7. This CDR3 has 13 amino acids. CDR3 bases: TGCGCCAGCAGCGGACTAGTGGGAGGCGAGCAGTACTTC. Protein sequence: CASSGLVGGEQYF.

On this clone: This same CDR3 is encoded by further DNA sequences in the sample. This chain's CDR3 is CASSLRTSPTGELFF. The CDR3, as DNA: TGTGCCAGCAGCTTAAGGACTAGCCCGACCGGGGAGCTGTTTTTT. The chain joins TRBV7-9 to TRBJ2-2, with TRBD2 matching 8 bases. This CDR3 spans 15 amino acids. J gave up 5 bases and V 2 bases, and 4 bases lay outside the gene matches. Germline V CDR1 and CDR2: SEHNR, FQNEAQ (reference sequence).

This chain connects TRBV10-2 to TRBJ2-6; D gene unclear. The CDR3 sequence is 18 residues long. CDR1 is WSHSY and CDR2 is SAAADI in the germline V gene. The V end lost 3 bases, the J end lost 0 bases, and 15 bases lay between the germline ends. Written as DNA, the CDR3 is TGCGCCAGCAGTGATACCGTGACTTCCTTCTCTGGGGCCAACGTCCTGACTTTC. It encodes CASSDTVTSFSGANVLTF.

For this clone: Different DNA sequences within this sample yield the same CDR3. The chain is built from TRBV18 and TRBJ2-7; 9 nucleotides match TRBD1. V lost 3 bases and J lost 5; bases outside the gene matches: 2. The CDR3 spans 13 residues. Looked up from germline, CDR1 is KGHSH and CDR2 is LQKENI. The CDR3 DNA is TGTGCCAGCTCACCCGGGACAGGGAACGAGCAGTACTTC. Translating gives CASSPGTGNEQYF.

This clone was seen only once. DNA of the CDR3: TGTGCCAGTAGGACAGAGTACCTATACGAGCAGTACTTC. Its translation is CASRTEYLYEQYF. V gene TRBV7-9 combines with J gene TRBJ2-7; tentatively, D is TRBD1 (6 bases). Germline-derived CDR1 and CDR2 are SEHNR and FQNEAQ (reference sequence). Trimming shortened V by 9 bases and J by 4 bases, and 16 bases separated the two germline ends. The CDR3 loop spans 13 amino acids.

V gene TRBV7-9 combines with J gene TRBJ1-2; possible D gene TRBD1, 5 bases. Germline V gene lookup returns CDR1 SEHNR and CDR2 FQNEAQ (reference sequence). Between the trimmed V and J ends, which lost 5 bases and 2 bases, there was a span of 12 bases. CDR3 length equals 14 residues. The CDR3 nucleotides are TGTGCCAGCAGCCCGGGACGGGGGAACTATGGCTACACCTTC. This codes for CASSPGRGNYGYTF.

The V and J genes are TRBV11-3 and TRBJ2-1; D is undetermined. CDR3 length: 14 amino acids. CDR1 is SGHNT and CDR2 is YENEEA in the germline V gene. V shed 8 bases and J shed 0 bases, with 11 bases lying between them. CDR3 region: CASSGGGSYNEQFF. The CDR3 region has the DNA TGTGCCAGCTCCGGCGGTGGCTCCTACAATGAGCAGTTCTTC.

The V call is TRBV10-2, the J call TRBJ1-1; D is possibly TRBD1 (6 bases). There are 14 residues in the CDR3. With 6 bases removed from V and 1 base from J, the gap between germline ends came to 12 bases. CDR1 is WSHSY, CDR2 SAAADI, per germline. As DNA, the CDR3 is TGCGCCAGCAGGGTCAGGGGTGGGAACACTGAAGCTTTCTTT. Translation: CASRVRGGNTEAFF.

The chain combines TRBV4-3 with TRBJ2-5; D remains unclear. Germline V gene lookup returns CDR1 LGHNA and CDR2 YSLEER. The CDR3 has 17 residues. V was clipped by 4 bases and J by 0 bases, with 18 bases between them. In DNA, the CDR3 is TGCGCCAGCAGCCGGAATCCCGAACCTGTATACCAAGAGACCCAGTACTTC. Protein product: CASSRNPEPVYQETQYF.

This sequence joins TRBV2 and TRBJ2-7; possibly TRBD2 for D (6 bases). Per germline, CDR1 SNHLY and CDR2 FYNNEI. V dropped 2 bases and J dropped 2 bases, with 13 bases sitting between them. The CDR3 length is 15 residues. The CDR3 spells CASSESGSSPYEQYF. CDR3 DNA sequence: TGTGCCAGCAGTGAAAGCGGGTCCTCCCCCTACGAGCAGTACTTC.

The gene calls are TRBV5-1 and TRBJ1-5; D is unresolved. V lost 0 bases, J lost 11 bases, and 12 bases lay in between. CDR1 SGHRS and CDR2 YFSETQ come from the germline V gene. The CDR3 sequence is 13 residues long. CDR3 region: CASSLAPNEAQHF. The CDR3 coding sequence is TGCGCCAGCAGCTTGGCACCTAATGAGGCCCAGCATTTT. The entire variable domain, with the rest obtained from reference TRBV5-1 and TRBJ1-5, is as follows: KAGVTQTPRYLIKTRGQQVTLSCSPISGHRSVSWYQQTPGQGLQFLFEYFSETQRNKGNFPGRFSGRQFSNSRSEMNVSTLELGDSALYLCASSLAPNEAQHFGDGTRLSIL.

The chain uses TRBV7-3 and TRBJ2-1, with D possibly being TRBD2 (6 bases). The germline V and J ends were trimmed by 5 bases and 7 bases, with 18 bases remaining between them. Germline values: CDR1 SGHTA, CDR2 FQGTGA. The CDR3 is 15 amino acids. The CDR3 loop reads CASSPGLPGVNEQFF. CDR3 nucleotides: TGTGCCAGCAGCCCCGGACTGCCGGGAGTTAATGAGCAGTTCTTC.

The CDR3 sequence: CASSPPMYSEQFF. In nucleotides, the CDR3 is TGTGCCAGCAGCCCCCCTATGTATAGTGAGCAGTTCTTC. The chain is built from TRBV7-2 and TRBJ2-1; D not certain. The CDR3 length is 13 residues. V lost 5 bases and J 9 bases, leaving 14 bases between the germline ends. Germline assignment: CDR1 SGHTA and CDR2 FQGNSA.

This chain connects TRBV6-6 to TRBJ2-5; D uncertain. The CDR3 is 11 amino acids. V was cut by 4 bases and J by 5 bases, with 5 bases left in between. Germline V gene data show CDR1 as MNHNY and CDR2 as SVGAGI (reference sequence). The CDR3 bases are TGTGCCAGCAGTTCCCGGGAGACCCAGTACTTC. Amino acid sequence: CASSSRETQYF.

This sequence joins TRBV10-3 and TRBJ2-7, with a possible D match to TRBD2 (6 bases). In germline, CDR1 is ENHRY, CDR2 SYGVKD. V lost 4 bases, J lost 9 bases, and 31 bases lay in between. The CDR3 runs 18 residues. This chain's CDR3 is CAISAGTGIGAPNPGQYF. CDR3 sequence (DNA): TGTGCCATCAGTGCCGGGACTGGGATCGGGGCCCCGAATCCGGGGCAGTACTTC.